This T cell receptor beta chain was captured in a study of T cell repertoires in cytomegalovirus infection. This CDR3 contains 14 residues. The V gene's germline CDR1 is MNHEY and CDR2 SVGEGT. V was clipped by 6 bases and J by 5 bases; unmatched bases: 4. From the reads, TCRdb called clonotypes with MiXCR, one entry per CDR3 protein. The table includes 830,000 or so distinct CDR3 sequences, 32% detected once. Regarding this clonotype: Its antigen is not identified.

Material: cultured CD8+ T cells from PBMCs, obtained from culture after CMV antigen stimulation. This chain links TRBV6-2 or TRBV6-3 with TRBJ1-4; 9 bases map to TRBD1. The receptor comes from a human donor in good health (CMV status not recorded). Some clones in this sample may be carry-over from other donors' samples. The CDR3 region has the DNA TGTGCCAGCAGCAACGACAGGGGGAATGAAAAACTGTTTTTT. It translates to CASSNDRGNEKLFF.